This T cell receptor (beta chain) derives from a study of blood T cell repertoires in COVID-19. The CDR3 length is 14 residues. J gave up 7 bases and V 4 bases, and 5 bases lay outside the gene matches. Looked up from germline, CDR1 is SGHRS and CDR2 is YFSETQ. Clones were sequenced by immunoSEQ multiplex PCR, and TCRdb holds only the in-frame ones, with some missing. The sample holds 490,000 or so clones, more than 75% seen once. This receptor was obtained from a middle-aged woman who had recovered from COVID-19. This chain uses TRBV5-1 with TRBJ2-1; TRBD1 agrees at 10 bases. Material: PBMCs or T cells enriched from blood (not recorded which). The CDR3: CASSPGQGDNEQFF. CDR3 nucleotide sequence: TGCGCCAGCAGCCCTGGACAGGGGGATAATGAGCAGTTCTTC.